This T cell receptor beta chain was sequenced for a study of blood T cell repertoires in COVID-19. The table came from immunoSEQ multiplex PCR; TCRdb's copy has only in-frame clones and leaves some out. The table records approximately 210,000 clones, roughly 77% of them present only once. As for this clone: This sample includes further DNA sequences coding for the same CDR3.

Enrollees, about 18 to 90 years old, lived in 20 to 25 US areas. Each participant's cohort was designated according to participant-reported clinical history. CDR3 length equals 14 residues. CDR1 and CDR2 (germline): KGHSH, LQKENI. Trimming took 3 bases from V and 0 from J; bases not matched to a gene: 1. The receptor was isolated from a woman between 50 and 59 years old with acute COVID-19. The chain links TRBV18 to TRBJ1-1, with 7 bases matching TRBD1. Input material: PBMCs or T cells enriched from blood (not recorded which). In DNA form, the CDR3 reads TGTGCCAGCTCACCGGGACAGCTGAACACTGAAGCTTTCTTT. Translated, it gives CASSPGQLNTEAFF.